The 8 T cell receptor beta chains below all came from one sample that was sequenced in a study of T-cell reconstitution after alpha-beta-depleted transplantation in children. Unique molecular identifiers were used to barcode this TCRbeta library. TCRdb re-called the PCR reads with MiXCR, one entry per CDR3 protein. The data show 98,000 or so distinct CDR3 sequences, more than 20% seen once. The sample consisted of PBMCs, taken before TCRalphabeta/CD19-depleted stem cell transplant. These receptors came from a boy aged 2 to 10 with acute lymphoblastic leukemia, due to receive a stem cell transplant.

The V call is TRBV7-8, the J call TRBJ2-7; a weak D match, TRBD1 (6 bases). The CDR3 is 14 amino acids. Germline CDR1 and CDR2: SGHVS and FQNEAQ. Deletions cut 7 bases from V and 6 bases from J, with 19 bases between. This chain's CDR3 is CASTTIGSGAEQYF. The CDR3 DNA follows: TGTGCCAGCACCACGATCGGGTCAGGGGCCGAGCAGTACTTC.

The chain joins TRBV5-6 to TRBJ2-2; possible D gene TRBD2, 6 bases. The CDR3 length is 18 residues. The germline V gene encodes CDR1 SGHDT and CDR2 YYEEEE. The V and J ends lost 4 bases and 3 bases respectively, with 22 bases between them. As DNA, the CDR3 is TGTGCCAGCAGCGGTGCCAATCCGGCGGGGTGGGACACCGGGGAGCTGTTTTTT. It specifies CASSGANPAGWDTGELFF.

The rearrangement uses TRBV5-1 and TRBJ2-3; D unclear. Germline V CDR1 and CDR2: SGHRS, YFSETQ. This CDR3 region has 14 residues. The V end was cut by 3 bases, the J end by 1 base, with 9 bases between. CDR3 protein: CASSSQMRTDTQYF. The CDR3 DNA reads as TGCGCCAGCAGCTCGCAGATGCGCACAGATACGCAGTATTTT.

This clonotype was observed at least ten times. V gene TRBV12-3 or TRBV12-4 combines with J gene TRBJ2-3; no definite D call. Trimming stripped 3 bases from V and 1 base from J, with 8 bases between. There are 14 residues in the CDR3. The CDR3 DNA is TGTGCCAGCAGTTTTACCAGCGGCACAGATACGCAGTATTTT. Translating it yields CASSFTSGTDTQYF.

With respect to this clonotype: A read error may be the cause here, since a much bigger clone is one base away. The chain links TRBV7-2 to TRBJ2-3; 9 nucleotides line up with TRBD2. Germline CDR1 is SGHTA and CDR2 is FQGNSA. Unmatched junction bases numbered 7, after V lost 1 base and J lost 5 bases. The length of the CDR3 is 16 residues. This CDR3 is CASSLVAGGYIDTQYF. The CDR3 bases are TGTGCCAGCAGCTTAGTCGCGGGAGGGTACATAGATACGCAGTATTTT.

This clonotype was seen a few times. The genes are TRBV2 and TRBJ2-7; no clear D. The V gene's germline CDR1 is SNHLY and CDR2 FYNNEI. Trimming shortened V by 4 bases and J by 0 bases, and 4 bases separated the two germline ends. The CDR3 runs to 12 residues. The CDR3 coding sequence is TGTGCCAGCAGTGCCAACTCCTACGAGCAGTACTTC. Its translation is CASSANSYEQYF.

The rearrangement uses TRBV12-3 or TRBV12-4 and TRBJ2-7; D remains unclear. The CDR3 is made up of 12 amino acids. The V end lost 6 bases, the J end lost 2 bases, and 8 bases lay between the germline ends. The CDR3 DNA sequence: TGTGCCAGCAGCCAGGTACCCTACGAGCAGTACTTC. Its protein product is CASSQVPYEQYF.

This clonotype was counted at least ten times. The chain has TRBV10-2 and TRBJ2-1; no definite D call. CDR1 and CDR2 (germline): WSHSY, SAAADI. This CDR3 spans 12 amino acids. Trimming stripped 3 bases from V and 6 bases from J, with 6 bases between. CDR3 in amino acids: CASSDSRNEQFF. CDR3 in DNA: TGCGCCAGCAGTGATTCCCGCAATGAGCAGTTCTTC.